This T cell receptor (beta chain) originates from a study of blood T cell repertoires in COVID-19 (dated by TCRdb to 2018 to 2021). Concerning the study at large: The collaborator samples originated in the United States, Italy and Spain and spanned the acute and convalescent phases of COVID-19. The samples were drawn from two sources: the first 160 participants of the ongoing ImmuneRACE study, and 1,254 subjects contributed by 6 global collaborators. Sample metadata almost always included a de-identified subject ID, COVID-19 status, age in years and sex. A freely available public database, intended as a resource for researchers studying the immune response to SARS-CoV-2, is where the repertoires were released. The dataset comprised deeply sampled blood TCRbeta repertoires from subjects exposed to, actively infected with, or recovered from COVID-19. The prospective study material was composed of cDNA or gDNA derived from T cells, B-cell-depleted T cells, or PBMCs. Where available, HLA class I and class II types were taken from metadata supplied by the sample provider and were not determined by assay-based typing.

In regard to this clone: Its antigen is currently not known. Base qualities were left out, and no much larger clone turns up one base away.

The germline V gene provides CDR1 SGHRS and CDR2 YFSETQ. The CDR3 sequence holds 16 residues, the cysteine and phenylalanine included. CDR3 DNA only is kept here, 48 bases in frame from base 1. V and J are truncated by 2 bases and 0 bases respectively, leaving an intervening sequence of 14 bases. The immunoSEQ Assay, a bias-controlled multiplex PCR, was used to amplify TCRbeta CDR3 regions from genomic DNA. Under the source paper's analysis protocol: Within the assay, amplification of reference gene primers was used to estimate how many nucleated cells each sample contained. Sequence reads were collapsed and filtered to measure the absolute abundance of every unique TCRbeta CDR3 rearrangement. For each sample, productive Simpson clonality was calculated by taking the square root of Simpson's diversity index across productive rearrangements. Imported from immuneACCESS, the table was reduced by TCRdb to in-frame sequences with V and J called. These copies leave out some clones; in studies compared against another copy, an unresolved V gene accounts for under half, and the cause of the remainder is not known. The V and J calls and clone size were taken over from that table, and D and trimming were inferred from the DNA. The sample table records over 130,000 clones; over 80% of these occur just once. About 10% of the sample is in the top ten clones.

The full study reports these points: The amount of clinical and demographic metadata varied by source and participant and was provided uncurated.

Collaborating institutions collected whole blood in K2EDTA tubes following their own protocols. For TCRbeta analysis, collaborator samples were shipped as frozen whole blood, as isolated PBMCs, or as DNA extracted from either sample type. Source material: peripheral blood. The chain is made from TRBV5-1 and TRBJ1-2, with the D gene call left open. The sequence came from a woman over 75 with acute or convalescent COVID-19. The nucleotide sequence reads TGCGCCAGCAGCTTTGGTGCCGGCGGCTCTAACTATGGCTACACCTTC. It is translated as CASSFGAGGSNYGYTF. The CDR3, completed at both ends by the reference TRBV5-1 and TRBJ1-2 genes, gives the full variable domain KAGVTQTPRYLIKTRGQQVTLSCSPISGHRSVSWYQQTPGQGLQFLFEYFSETQRNKGNFPGRFSGRQFSNSRSEMNVSTLELGDSALYLCASSFGAGGSNYGYTFGSGTRLTVV.